The 17 T cell receptor beta chains in this list originate from one sample, sequenced in a study of Ad26.COV2.S vaccination and SARS-CoV-2 variants. Clones were read by immunoSEQ multiplex PCR, and TCRdb kept only the in-frame ones, dropping some. The sample lists roughly 390,000 clones, more than 85% seen once, with under 3.5% in the top ten. Regarding treatment: 19 received Ad26.COV2.S at low or high dose, single or two shots; about 5 received placebo; per-sample allocation not given. The samples date from day 63 after the first vaccine or placebo injection. The sample in question was peripheral blood, obtained in a trial of Ad26.COV2.S vaccine versus placebo. The source of these receptors is a person aged 18 to 59 who received the Ad26.COV2.S COVID-19 vaccine or a placebo.

The J gene is TRBJ2-5, the V gene TRBV5-1, with D tentatively TRBD1 or TRBD2 (5 bases each). The CDR3 runs 14 residues. Germline loops: CDR1 SGHRS, CDR2 YFSETQ. Trimming took off 0 bases at V and 1 base at J, with 7 bases between the two ends. CDR3: CASSLVGAQETQYF. The CDR3 bases are TGCGCCAGCAGCTTGGTCGGGGCCCAAGAGACCCAGTACTTC.

V and J are TRBV15 and TRBJ2-2, with 7 bases lining up with TRBD1. This CDR3 spans 15 amino acids. Germline V gene sequence: CDR1 LNHNV, CDR2 YYDKDF (reference sequence). Germline trimming cut 6 bases from V and 4 bases from J; bases unmatched to any gene: 8. The CDR3 protein is CATRLDRAATGELFF. The CDR3 region has the DNA TGTGCCACCAGGCTAGACAGGGCGGCCACCGGGGAGCTGTTTTTT.

This clone was observed a handful of times. V and J are TRBV5-1 and TRBJ2-2; 7 positions match TRBD2. Germline trimming cut 3 bases from V and 6 bases from J; bases unmatched to any gene: 5. Germline V gene lookup returns CDR1 SGHRS and CDR2 YFSETQ. The CDR3 length is 14 residues. The DNA of the CDR3 is TGCGCCAGCAGCTCGGGAGGTCCATCCGGGGAGCTGTTTTTT. Its protein is CASSSGGPSGELFF.

The genes are TRBV25-1 and TRBJ1-1, with TRBD1 matching 7 bases. This CDR3 has 13 amino acids. With 10 bases clipped from V and 4 bases from J, the junction kept 9 bases outside the gene matches. CDR1 and CDR2 from the germline V gene are MGHDK and SYGVNS. CDR3 residues: CATSGRGPTEAFF. CDR3 DNA: TGTGCCACCTCGGGGAGGGGGCCCACTGAAGCTTTCTTT.

This clone was observed once. The gene calls are TRBV14 and TRBJ1-3, with unresolved D. Germline CDR1 reads SGHDN; CDR2 reads FVKESK. Trimming removed 1 base from V and 0 bases from J, with 13 bases in between. This CDR3 has 17 residues. The CDR3 protein is CASSQGELMSSGNTIYF. CDR3 DNA sequence: TGTGCCAGCAGCCAAGGGGAGCTAATGAGCTCTGGAAACACCATATATTTT.

This clone showed up just a few times. The V call is TRBV15, the J call TRBJ1-3, with 10 bases identical to TRBD1. CDR1 and CDR2 from the germline V gene are LNHNV and YYDKDF (reference sequence). The V segment lost 4 bases and the J segment 4 bases; nucleotides outside the gene matches: 4. The CDR3 extends over 15 amino acids. The CDR3 sequence: CATSTGQGVGNTIYF. CDR3 in DNA: TGTGCCACCAGCACAGGACAGGGGGTCGGAAACACCATATATTTT.

The rearrangement uses TRBV2 and TRBJ2-5; D gene unclear. This CDR3 comprises 13 residues. The ends were cut back, 0 bases at V and 7 bases at J, with 9 bases in the middle. Germline values: CDR1 SNHLY, CDR2 FYNNEI. The CDR3 reads CASSEAKIGTQYF. The CDR3 DNA reads as TGTGCCAGCAGTGAAGCGAAGATAGGGACCCAGTACTTC.

The V gene is TRBV3-1 (or the pseudogene TRBV3-2), the J gene TRBJ1-1, with D tentatively TRBD1 (5 bases). Trimming shortened V by 8 bases and J by 8 bases, and 15 bases separated the two germline ends. The CDR3 is 12 amino acids. Germline CDR1 LGHDT, CDR2 YNNKEL (reference sequence). The CDR3 DNA follows: TGTGCCAGCTTCGGAGGGGTCAGAGAAGCTTTCTTT. This codes for CASFGGVREAFF.

The rearrangement uses TRBV7-9 and TRBJ1-1, with 8 bases lining up with TRBD1. This CDR3 has 15 amino acids. From germline, CDR1 is SEHNR and CDR2 FQNEAQ (reference sequence). Unmatched junction bases numbered 12, after V lost 6 bases and J lost 6 bases. The CDR3 loop reads CASRPATDRGPEAFF. CDR3 DNA sequence: TGTGCCAGCAGACCTGCGACTGACAGGGGACCTGAAGCTTTCTTT.

The chain is built from TRBV9 and TRBJ1-1; TRBD1 is a possible D gene (5 bases). Looked up from germline, CDR1 is SGDLS and CDR2 is YYNGEE. This CDR3 spans 13 amino acids. Trimming removed 0 bases from V and 6 bases from J, with 9 bases in between. CDR3 nucleotide sequence: TGTGCCAGCAGCGTAGCAGGGTTGGCTGAAGCTTTCTTT. This sequence encodes CASSVAGLAEAFF.

The chain carries TRBV30 and TRBJ2-7; 8 bases map to TRBD2. The CDR3 is made up of 14 amino acids. V was clipped by 0 bases and J by 4 bases; unmatched bases: 5. Germline CDR1 and CDR2: GTSNPN and SVGIG (reference sequence). The CDR3 is CAWSVRGATYEQYF. The CDR3 DNA is TGTGCCTGGAGTGTGCGGGGGGCTACTTACGAGCAGTACTTC.

CDR3 residues: CASSTTVGTEAFF. CDR3 nucleotides: TGTGCCAGCAGTACGACAGTGGGGACTGAAGCTTTCTTT. The chain joins TRBV6-2 or TRBV6-3 to TRBJ1-1, with a possible D match to TRBD1 (5 bases). Trimming removed 5 bases at V and 5 bases at J, with 12 bases between. Per germline, CDR1 MNHEY and CDR2 SVGEGT. The CDR3 spans 13 residues.

This sequence joins TRBV10-3 and TRBJ1-5, with D maybe TRBD1 (5 bases). Germline-derived CDR1 and CDR2 are ENHRY and SYGVKD. The V and J ends lost 10 bases and 6 bases respectively, with 22 bases between them. The CDR3 totals 15 residues. CDR3 in amino acids: CANRAGGGFFQPQHF. CDR3 sequence (DNA): TGTGCCAACCGCGCCGGCGGGGGGTTTTTTCAGCCCCAGCATTTT.

The V and J genes are TRBV19 and TRBJ1-6; D is ambiguous. Trimming took off 0 bases at V and 11 bases at J, with 14 bases between the two ends. Per the germline V gene, CDR1 is LNHDA and CDR2 is SQIVND (reference sequence). The CDR3 is 15 amino acids. The CDR3: CASSIDLGSLAPLHF. DNA for the CDR3: TGTGCCAGTAGTATAGATCTCGGGAGTTTAGCACCCCTCCACTTT.

The rearrangement joins TRBV2 to TRBJ2-7; no clear D gene. Between the trimmed V and J ends, which lost 0 bases and 0 bases, there was a span of 9 bases. Germline V gives CDR1 SNHLY, CDR2 FYNNEI. The CDR3 length is 15 residues. This chain's CDR3 is CASSEANGGSYEQYF. DNA of the CDR3: TGTGCCAGCAGTGAAGCAAACGGTGGCTCCTACGAGCAGTACTTC.

The chain combines TRBV6-5 with TRBJ1-1; no clear D. Deletions cut 7 bases from V and 0 bases from J, with 3 bases between. The CDR3 loop spans 11 amino acids. The germline V gene encodes CDR1 MNHEY and CDR2 SVGAGI. Here the CDR3 DNA reads TGTGCCAGCAAGGTGAACACTGAAGCTTTCTTT. Amino acid sequence: CASKVNTEAFF.

This chain joins TRBV5-1 and TRBJ1-1, with TRBD1 matching 11 bases. This CDR3 is 20 amino acids long. Germline CDR1 is SGHRS and CDR2 is YFSETQ. Unmatched junction bases numbered 16, after V lost 3 bases and J lost 0 bases. CDR3 in amino acids: CASSSPRTGGLGSMNTEAFF. The CDR3 nucleotides read TGCGCCAGCAGCTCTCCAAGGACAGGGGGCCTGGGATCCATGAACACTGAAGCTTTCTTT.